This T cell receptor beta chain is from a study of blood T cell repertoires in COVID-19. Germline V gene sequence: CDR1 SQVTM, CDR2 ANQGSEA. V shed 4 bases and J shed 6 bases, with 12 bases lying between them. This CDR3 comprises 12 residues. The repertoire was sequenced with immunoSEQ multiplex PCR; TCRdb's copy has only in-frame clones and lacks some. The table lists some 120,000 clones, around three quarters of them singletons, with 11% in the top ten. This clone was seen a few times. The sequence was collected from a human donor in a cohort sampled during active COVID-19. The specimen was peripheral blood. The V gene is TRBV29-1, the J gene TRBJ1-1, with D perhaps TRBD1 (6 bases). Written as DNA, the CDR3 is TGCAGCGTTGGGGTACAGGGCCCTGAAGCTTTCTTT. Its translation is CSVGVQGPEAFF.